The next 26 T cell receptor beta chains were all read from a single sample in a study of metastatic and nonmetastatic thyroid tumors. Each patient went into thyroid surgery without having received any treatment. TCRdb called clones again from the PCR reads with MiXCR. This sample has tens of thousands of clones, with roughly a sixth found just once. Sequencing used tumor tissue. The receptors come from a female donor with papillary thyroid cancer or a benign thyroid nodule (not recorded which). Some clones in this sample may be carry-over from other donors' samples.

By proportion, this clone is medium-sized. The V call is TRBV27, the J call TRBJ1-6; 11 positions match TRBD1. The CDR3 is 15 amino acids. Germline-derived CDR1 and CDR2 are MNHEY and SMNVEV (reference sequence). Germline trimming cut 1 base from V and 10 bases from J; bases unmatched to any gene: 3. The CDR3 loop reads CASSLWGQGGSPLHF. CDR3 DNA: TGTGCCAGCAGTTTATGGGGACAGGGGGGCTCACCCCTCCACTTT.

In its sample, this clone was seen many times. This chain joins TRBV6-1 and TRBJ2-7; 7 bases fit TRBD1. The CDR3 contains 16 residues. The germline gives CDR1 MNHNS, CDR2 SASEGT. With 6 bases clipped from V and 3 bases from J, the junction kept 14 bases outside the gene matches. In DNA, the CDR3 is TGTGCCAGCAGGGTGTGGACAGGAAACATGAACTACGAGCAGTACTTC. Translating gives CASRVWTGNMNYEQYF.

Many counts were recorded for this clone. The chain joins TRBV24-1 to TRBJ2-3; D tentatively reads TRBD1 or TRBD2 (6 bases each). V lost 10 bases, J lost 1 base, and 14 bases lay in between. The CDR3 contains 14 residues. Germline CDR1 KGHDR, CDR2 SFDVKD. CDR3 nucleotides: TGTGCCACGGCCGCGGGACATGGCACAGATACGCAGTATTTT. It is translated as CATAAGHGTDTQYF.

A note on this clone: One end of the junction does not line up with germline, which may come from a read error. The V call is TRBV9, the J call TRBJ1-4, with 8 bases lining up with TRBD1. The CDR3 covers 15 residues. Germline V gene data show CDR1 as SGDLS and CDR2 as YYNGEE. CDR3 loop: CASSARDRINEKLLF. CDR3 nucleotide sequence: TGTGCCAGCAGCGCCCGGGACAGGATTAACGAAAAACTGCTTTTT.

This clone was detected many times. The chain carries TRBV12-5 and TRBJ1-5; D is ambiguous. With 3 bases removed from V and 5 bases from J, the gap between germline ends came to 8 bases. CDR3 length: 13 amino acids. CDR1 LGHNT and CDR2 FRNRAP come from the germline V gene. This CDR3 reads CASGFGWDQPQHF. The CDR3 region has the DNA TGTGCTAGTGGTTTTGGGTGGGATCAGCCCCAGCATTTT.

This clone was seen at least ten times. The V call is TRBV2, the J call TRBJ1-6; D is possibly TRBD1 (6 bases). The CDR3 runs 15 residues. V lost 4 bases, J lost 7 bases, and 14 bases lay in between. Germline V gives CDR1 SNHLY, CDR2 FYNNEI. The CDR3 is CASSVRQALNSPLHF. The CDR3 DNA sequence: TGTGCCAGCAGTGTACGACAGGCTCTGAATTCACCCCTCCACTTT.

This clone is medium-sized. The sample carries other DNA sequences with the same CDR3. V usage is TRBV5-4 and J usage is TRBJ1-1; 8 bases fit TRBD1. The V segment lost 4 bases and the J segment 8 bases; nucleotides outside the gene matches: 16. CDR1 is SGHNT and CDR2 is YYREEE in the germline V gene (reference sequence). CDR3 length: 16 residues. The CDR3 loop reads CASSLTDRARGGEAFF. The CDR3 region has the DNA TGTGCCAGCAGCCTAACGGACAGGGCTCGAGGAGGAGAAGCTTTCTTT.

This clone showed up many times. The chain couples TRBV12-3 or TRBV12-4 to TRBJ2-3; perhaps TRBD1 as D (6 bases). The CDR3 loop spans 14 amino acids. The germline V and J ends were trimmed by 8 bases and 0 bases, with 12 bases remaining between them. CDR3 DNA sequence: TGTGCCAGCGGGGGCAGGGGAAGCACAGATACGCAGTATTTT. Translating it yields CASGGRGSTDTQYF.

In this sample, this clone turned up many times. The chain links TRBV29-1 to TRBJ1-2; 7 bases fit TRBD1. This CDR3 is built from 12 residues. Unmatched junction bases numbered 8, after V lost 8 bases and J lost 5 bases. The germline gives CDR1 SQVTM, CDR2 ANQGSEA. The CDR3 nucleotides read TGCAGCACCCGGGACAGACTATATGGCTACACCTTC. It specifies CSTRDRLYGYTF.

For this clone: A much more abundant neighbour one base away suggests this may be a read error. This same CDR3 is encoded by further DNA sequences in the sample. The DNA for the CDR3 is TGTGCCAGCAGCCAAGGAGATGCTGGGGCCAACGTCCTTACTTTC. Amino acid sequence: CASSQGDAGANVLTF. This sequence joins TRBV4-2 and TRBJ2-6; D might be TRBD1 (5 bases). The CDR3 length is 15 residues. CDR1 and CDR2 from the germline V gene are LGHNA and YNFKEQ.

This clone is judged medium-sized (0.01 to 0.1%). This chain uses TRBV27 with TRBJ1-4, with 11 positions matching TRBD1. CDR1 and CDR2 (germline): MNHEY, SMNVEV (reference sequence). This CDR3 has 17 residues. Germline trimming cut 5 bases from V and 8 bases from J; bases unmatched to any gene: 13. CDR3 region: CASSRGTGGHSGEKLFF. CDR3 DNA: TGTGCCAGCAGTCGAGGGACAGGGGGACACTCGGGGGAAAAACTGTTTTTT.

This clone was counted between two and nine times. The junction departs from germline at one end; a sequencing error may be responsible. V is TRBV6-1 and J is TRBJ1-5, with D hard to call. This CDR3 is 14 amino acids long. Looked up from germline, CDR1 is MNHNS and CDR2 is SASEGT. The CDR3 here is CASSPRALDQSQHF. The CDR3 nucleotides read TGTGCCAGCAGCCCTCGGGCTCTTGATCAGTCCCAGCATTTT.

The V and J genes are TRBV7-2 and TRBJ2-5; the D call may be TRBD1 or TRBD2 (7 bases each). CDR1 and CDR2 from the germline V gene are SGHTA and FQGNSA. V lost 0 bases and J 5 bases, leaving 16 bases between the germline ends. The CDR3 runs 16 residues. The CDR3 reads CASSLAWQGEGETQYF. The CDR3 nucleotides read TGTGCCAGCAGCTTAGCATGGCAGGGGGAGGGGGAGACCCAGTACTTC.

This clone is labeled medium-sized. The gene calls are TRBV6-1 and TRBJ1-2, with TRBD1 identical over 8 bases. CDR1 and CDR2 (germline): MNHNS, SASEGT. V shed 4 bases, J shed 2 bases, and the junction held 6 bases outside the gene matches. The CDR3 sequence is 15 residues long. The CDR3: CASSAGQGSNYGYTF. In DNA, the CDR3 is TGTGCCAGCAGTGCAGGACAGGGTTCAAACTATGGCTACACCTTC.

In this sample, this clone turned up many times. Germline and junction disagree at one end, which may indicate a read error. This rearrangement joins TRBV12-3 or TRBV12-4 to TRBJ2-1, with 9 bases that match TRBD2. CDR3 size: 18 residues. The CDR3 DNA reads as TGTGCCAGCAGTTTGCGGGGGGGTAGTACGAGCTCCCACAATGAGCAGTTCTTC. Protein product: CASSLRGGSTSSHNEQFF.

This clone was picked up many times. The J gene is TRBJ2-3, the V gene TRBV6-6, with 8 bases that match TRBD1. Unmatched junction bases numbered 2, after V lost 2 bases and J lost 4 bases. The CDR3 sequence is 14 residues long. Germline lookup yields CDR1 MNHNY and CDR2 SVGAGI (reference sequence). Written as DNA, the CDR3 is TGTGCCAGCAGTTACGCGGACAGGGCAGATACGCAGTATTTT. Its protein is CASSYADRADTQYF.

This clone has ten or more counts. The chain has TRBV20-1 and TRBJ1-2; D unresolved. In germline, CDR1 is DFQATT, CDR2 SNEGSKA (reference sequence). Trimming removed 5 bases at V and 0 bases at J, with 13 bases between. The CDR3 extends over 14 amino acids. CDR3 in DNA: TGCAGTGCTGGGTGGGCTTTAGCTAACTATGGCTACACCTTC. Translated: CSAGWALANYGYTF.

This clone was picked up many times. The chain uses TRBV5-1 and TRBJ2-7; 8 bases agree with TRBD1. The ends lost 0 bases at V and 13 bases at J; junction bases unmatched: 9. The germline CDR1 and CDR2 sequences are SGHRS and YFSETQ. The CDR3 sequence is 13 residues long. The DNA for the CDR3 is TGCGCCAGCAGCTTGGAATTGAAGGACAGGGACTACTTC. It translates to CASSLELKDRDYF. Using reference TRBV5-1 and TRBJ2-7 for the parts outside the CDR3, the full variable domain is KAGVTQTPRYLIKTRGQQVTLSCSPISGHRSVSWYQQTPGQGLQFLFEYFSETQRNKGNFPGRFSGRQFSNSRSEMNVSTLELGDSALYLCASSLELKDRDYFGPGTRLTVT.

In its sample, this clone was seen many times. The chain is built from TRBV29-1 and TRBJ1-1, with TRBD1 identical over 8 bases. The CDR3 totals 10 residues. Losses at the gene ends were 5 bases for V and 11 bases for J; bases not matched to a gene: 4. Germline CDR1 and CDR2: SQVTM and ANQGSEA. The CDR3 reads CSVSDRVAFF. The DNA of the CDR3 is TGCAGCGTTTCGGACAGGGTGGCTTTCTTT.

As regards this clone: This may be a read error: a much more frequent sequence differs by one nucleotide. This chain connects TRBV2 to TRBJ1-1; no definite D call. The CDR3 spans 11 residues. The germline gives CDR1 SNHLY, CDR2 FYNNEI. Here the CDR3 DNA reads TGTGCCAGCAGTCAGTCGGCTGAATCTTTCTTT. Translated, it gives CASSQSAESFF.

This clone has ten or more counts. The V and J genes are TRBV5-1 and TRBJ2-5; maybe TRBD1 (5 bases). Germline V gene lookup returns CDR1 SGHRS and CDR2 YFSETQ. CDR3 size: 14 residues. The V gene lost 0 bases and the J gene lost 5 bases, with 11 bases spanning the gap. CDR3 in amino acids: CASSLEGNSETQYF. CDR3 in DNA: TGCGCCAGCAGCTTGGAGGGGAATAGCGAGACCCAGTACTTC.

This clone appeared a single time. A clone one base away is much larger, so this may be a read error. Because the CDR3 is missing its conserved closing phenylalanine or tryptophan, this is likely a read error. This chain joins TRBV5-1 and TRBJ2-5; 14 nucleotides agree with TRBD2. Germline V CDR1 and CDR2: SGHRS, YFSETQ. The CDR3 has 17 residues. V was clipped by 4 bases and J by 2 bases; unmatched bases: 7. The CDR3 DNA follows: TGCGCCAGCAGCAACCGGACTAGCGGGGGGCCTCAAGAGACCCAGTACTCC. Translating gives CASSNRTSGGPQETQYS.

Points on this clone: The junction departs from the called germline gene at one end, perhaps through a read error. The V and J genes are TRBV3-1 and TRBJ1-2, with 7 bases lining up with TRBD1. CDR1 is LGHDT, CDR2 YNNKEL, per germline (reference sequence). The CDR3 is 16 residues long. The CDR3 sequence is CANSPLDRPQGYGYTF. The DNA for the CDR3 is TGTGCCAACAGCCCCTTGGACAGGCCTCAGGGCTATGGCTACACCTTC.

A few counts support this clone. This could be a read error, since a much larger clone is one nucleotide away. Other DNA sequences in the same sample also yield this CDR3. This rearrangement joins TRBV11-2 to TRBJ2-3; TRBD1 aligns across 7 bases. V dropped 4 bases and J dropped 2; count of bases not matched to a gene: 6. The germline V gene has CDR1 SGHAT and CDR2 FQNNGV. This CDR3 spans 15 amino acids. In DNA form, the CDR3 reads TGTGCCAGCAGCTCTGACAGGGCGTCCACAGATACGCAGTATTTT. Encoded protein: CASSSDRASTDTQYF. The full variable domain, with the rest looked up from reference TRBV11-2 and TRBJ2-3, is EAGVAQSPRYKIIEKRQSVAFWCNPISGHATLYWYQQILGQGPKLLIQFQNNGVVDDSQLPKDRFSAERLKGVDSTLKIQPAKLEDSAVYLCASSSDRASTDTQYFGPGTRLTVL.

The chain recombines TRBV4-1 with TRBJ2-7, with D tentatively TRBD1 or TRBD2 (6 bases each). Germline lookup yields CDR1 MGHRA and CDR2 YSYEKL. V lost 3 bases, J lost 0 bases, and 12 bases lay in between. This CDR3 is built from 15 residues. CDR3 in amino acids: CASSQRDTLSYEQYF. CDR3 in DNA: TGCGCCAGCAGCCAGCGGGACACCCTCTCCTACGAGCAGTACTTC.

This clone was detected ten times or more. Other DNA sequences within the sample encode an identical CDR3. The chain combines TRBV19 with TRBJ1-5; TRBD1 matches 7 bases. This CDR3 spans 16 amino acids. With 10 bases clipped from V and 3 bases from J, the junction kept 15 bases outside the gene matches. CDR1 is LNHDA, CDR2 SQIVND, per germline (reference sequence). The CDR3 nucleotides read TGTGCCACTACTGGTTTCCGGGACAGTATCAATCAGCCCCAGCATTTT. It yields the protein CATTGFRDSINQPQHF.